Each of the 29 T cell receptor beta chains below was sequenced from the same sample in a study of CD8 T cells in Susac syndrome (dated by TCRdb to the late 2010s). The library relied on the immunoSEQ multiplex PCR assay. RNA was extracted using the RNeasy kit, and roughly 0.45 to 1 microgram was reverse transcribed with random hexamers. Using fastp at Q25 and MiXCR, TCRdb reprocessed the public reads and kept productive beta chains. Rows matching on CDR3 protein sequence are summarized as one entry with the most common DNA and genes. The sample contains some 140,000 distinct CDR3 sequences, roughly 80% of them found a single time. The ten largest clonotypes hold around 0.51% of the sample. What was sequenced was CD8+ T cells from PBMCs. All receptors come from a human donor with multiple sclerosis.

The rearrangement links TRBV12-3 or TRBV12-4 to TRBJ1-2, with D possibly TRBD1 on 5 matching bases. Trimming pared 3 bases from V and 1 base from J, leaving 9 bases between. The CDR3 covers 14 residues. CDR3 sequence reads: CASSLGGYNYGYTF. The DNA of the CDR3 is TGTGCCAGCAGTTTGGGGGGTTATAACTATGGCTACACCTTC.

The chain uses TRBV27 and TRBJ2-1; 7 positions agree with TRBD2. This CDR3 is 14 amino acids long. J was trimmed by 0 bases and V by 9 bases; bases with no gene match: 5. Germline V gene data show CDR1 as MNHEY and CDR2 as SMNVEV (reference sequence). CDR3 DNA sequence: TGTGCCAGTAGCCTAGCGGACTCCTACAATGAGCAGTTCTTC. Residues: CASSLADSYNEQFF.

The genes are TRBV20-1 and TRBJ2-7; either TRBD1 or TRBD2 may supply D (6 bases each). V lost 6 bases to trimming and J lost 3 bases, with 18 bases between them. Germline loops: CDR1 DFQATT, CDR2 SNEGSKA (reference sequence). This CDR3 is built from 14 residues. The CDR3 is CSATPRDTYYEQYF. CDR3 DNA sequence: TGCAGTGCAACTCCGCGGGACACTTACTACGAGCAGTACTTC.

The chain links TRBV3-1 to TRBJ2-1; 9 bases agree with TRBD2. CDR3 length: 16 residues. Germline V CDR1 and CDR2: LGHDT, YNNKEL (reference sequence). With 0 bases clipped from V and 6 bases from J, the junction kept 6 bases outside the gene matches. The CDR3 protein is CASSQDLAGLLNEQFF. The CDR3 DNA sequence: TGTGCCAGCAGCCAAGACCTAGCGGGGTTGCTCAATGAGCAGTTCTTC.

The V and J genes are TRBV27 and TRBJ2-1, with 11 nucleotides matching TRBD1. Unmatched junction bases numbered 14, after V lost 5 bases and J lost 8 bases. There are 17 residues in the CDR3. Germline CDR1 and CDR2: MNHEY and SMNVEV (reference sequence). Here the CDR3 reads CASSIFPGTGGTYEQFF. The CDR3 DNA sequence: TGTGCCAGCAGTATCTTCCCCGGGACAGGGGGGACGTATGAGCAGTTCTTC.

V and J are TRBV30 and TRBJ1-5; tentative D call: TRBD1 (6 bases). V lost 3 bases and J 0 bases, leaving 12 bases between the germline ends. The CDR3 is 15 residues long. Germline CDR1 and CDR2: GTSNPN and SVGIG (reference sequence). The CDR3 protein is CAWRVRGASNQPQHF. CDR3 in DNA: TGTGCCTGGAGGGTACGGGGGGCTAGCAATCAGCCCCAGCATTTT.

This clonotype was counted between two and nine times. The V gene is TRBV6-5, the J gene TRBJ1-1; D perhaps matches TRBD1 (5 bases). The germline CDR1 and CDR2 sequences are MNHEY and SVGAGI. Trimming shortened V by 2 bases and J by 6 bases, and 7 bases separated the two germline ends. The CDR3 totals 12 residues. Written as DNA, the CDR3 is TGTGCCAGCAGTTACGGGGCACCTGAAGCTTTCTTT. Translating it yields CASSYGAPEAFF.

The rearrangement joins TRBV25-1 to TRBJ2-5; no definite D call. The CDR3 length is 17 residues. Germline CDR1 and CDR2: MGHDK and SYGVNS. The V end was cut by 2 bases, the J end by 1 base, with 17 bases between. DNA for the CDR3: TGTGCCAGCAGTGAACCAGTGGCGCGCTGGAGCCAAGAGACCCAGTACTTC. It encodes CASSEPVARWSQETQYF.

The chain employs TRBV11-2 and TRBJ2-2; D is possibly TRBD1 or TRBD2 (5 bases each). This CDR3 is built from 22 residues. Trimming removed 3 bases from V and 0 bases from J, with 29 bases in between. Germline V lookup: CDR1 SGHAT, CDR2 FQNNGV. The CDR3 region is CASSFPVDYFGAERTNTGELFF. DNA of the CDR3: TGTGCCAGCAGCTTCCCCGTTGATTACTTTGGGGCGGAGCGGACGAACACCGGGGAGCTGTTTTTT. Together with reference TRBV11-2 and TRBJ2-2, the CDR3 gives the full variable domain: EAGVAQSPRYKIIEKRQSVAFWCNPISGHATLYWYQQILGQGPKLLIQFQNNGVVDDSQLPKDRFSAERLKGVDSTLKIQPAKLEDSAVYLCASSFPVDYFGAERTNTGELFFGEGSRLTVL.

The sample holds one count of this clonotype. J is TRBJ1-3 and V is TRBV4-3; 8 bases fit TRBD1. The V and J ends lost 1 base and 7 bases, in that order; junction bases with no gene match: 6. Germline V gives CDR1 LGHNA, CDR2 YSLEER. This CDR3 has 15 residues. CDR3 coding DNA: TGCGCCAGCAGCCAAGGACAGGGGAATTTGAACACCATATATTTT. Protein sequence: CASSQGQGNLNTIYF.

CDR3 coding DNA: TGCGCCAGCAGCTTGGGGCCCGGGTTGGAGACCCAGTACTTC. Translated: CASSLGPGLETQYF. The gene calls are TRBV5-1 and TRBJ2-5, with D hard to call. The CDR3 contains 14 residues. Trimming removed 0 bases at V and 5 bases at J, with 11 bases between. The germline V gene has CDR1 SGHRS and CDR2 YFSETQ.

The chain links TRBV9 to TRBJ2-2, with D perhaps matching TRBD1 or TRBD2 (6 bases each). V shed 0 bases and J shed 7 bases, with 16 bases lying between them. The CDR3 is 16 amino acids. Germline CDR1 reads SGDLS; CDR2 reads YYNGEE. The CDR3 is CASSVAAGGHNGELFF. CDR3 coding DNA: TGTGCCAGCAGCGTAGCCGCCGGGGGCCATAACGGGGAGCTGTTTTTT.

The CDR3 DNA is TGCGCCAGCAGCCAAGATCGGGTATTCCCTGAAGCTTTCTTT. Translating gives CASSQDRVFPEAFF. The rearrangement links TRBV4-1 to TRBJ1-1; D not resolved. The CDR3 consists of 14 residues. Germline V gene lookup returns CDR1 MGHRA and CDR2 YSYEKL. V lost 0 bases to trimming and J lost 6 bases, with 11 bases between them.

This clonotype was detected only a few times. The chain has TRBV5-1 and TRBJ2-5, with TRBD1 matching 9 bases. The length of the CDR3 is 14 residues. Trimming removed 1 base from V and 4 bases from J; junction bases left unmatched: 2. From germline, CDR1 is SGHRS and CDR2 YFSETQ. As DNA, the CDR3 is TGCGCCAGCAGCTTGACGGGACAGGGAGAGACCCAGTACTTC. Amino acids: CASSLTGQGETQYF.

The J gene is TRBJ2-7, the V gene TRBV19, with D possibly TRBD2 on 5 matching bases. The CDR3 consists of 12 residues. CDR1 is LNHDA and CDR2 is SQIVND in the germline V gene (reference sequence). V was cut by 5 bases and J by 1 base, with 6 bases left in between. CDR3 nucleotide sequence: TGTGCCAGTAGTGAGGGATCCTACGAGCAGTACTTC. It yields the protein CASSEGSYEQYF.

The chain links TRBV7-8 to TRBJ2-1, with D perhaps matching TRBD1 (6 bases). The V gene's germline CDR1 is SGHVS and CDR2 FQNEAQ. Trimming took 1 base from V and 0 from J, leaving 13 bases between them. CDR3 size: 17 residues. The CDR3, as DNA: TGTGCCAGCAGCTTAGATAGGACAGCGTACTCCTACAATGAGCAGTTCTTC. Protein sequence: CASSLDRTAYSYNEQFF.

The chain employs TRBV27 and TRBJ2-7; tentative D call: TRBD1 (5 bases). The CDR3 contains 13 residues. V was clipped by 6 bases and J by 2 bases, with 11 bases between them. Germline CDR1 reads MNHEY; CDR2 reads SMNVEV (reference sequence). CDR3 DNA: TGTGCCAGCAGCCAGGGATTACCCTACGAGCAGTACTTC. Translated: CASSQGLPYEQYF.

On this clonotype: The junction differs from germline at one of its ends, possibly a read error. The chain combines TRBV7-3 with TRBJ1-3; D is unresolved. Per the germline V gene, CDR1 is SGHTA and CDR2 is FQGTGA. CDR3 length: 15 residues. The CDR3 protein is CSSSLDHGFGNTIYF. DNA of the CDR3: TGTTCCAGCAGCTTAGATCACGGGTTTGGAAACACCATATATTTT.

The CDR3 DNA follows: TGTGCCAGCAGCTTAGGAGCTAGCGGGGGAGATACGCAGTATTTT. Translation: CASSLGASGGDTQYF. The genes are TRBV11-2 and TRBJ2-3, with 10 bases identical to TRBD2. V lost 1 base and J lost 5; bases outside the gene matches: 3. The CDR3 has 15 residues. In germline, CDR1 is SGHAT, CDR2 FQNNGV.

The V gene is TRBV4-1, the J gene TRBJ2-1, with D unclear. V lost 0 bases and J 3 bases, leaving 12 bases between the germline ends. This CDR3 has 16 residues. The germline V gene encodes CDR1 MGHRA and CDR2 YSYEKL. The chain's CDR3 is CASSQDSWSDYNEQFF. CDR3 nucleotide sequence: TGCGCCAGCAGCCAAGACAGCTGGAGCGACTACAATGAGCAGTTCTTC.

The chain links TRBV14 to TRBJ2-3; D unresolved. CDR1 SGHDN and CDR2 FVKESK come from the germline V gene. Trimming shortened V by 1 base and J by 8 bases, and 10 bases separated the two germline ends. The CDR3 length is 13 residues. In nucleotides, the CDR3 is TGTGCCAGCAGCCAAGCTCACTCCGGTACGCAGTATTTT. Translating it yields CASSQAHSGTQYF.

This rearrangement joins TRBV7-8 to TRBJ2-7; no clear D. Looked up from germline, CDR1 is SGHVS and CDR2 is FQNEAQ. This CDR3 has 14 residues. V lost 3 bases and J 3 bases, leaving 12 bases between the germline ends. CDR3 protein: CASSLASRDYEQYV. CDR3 DNA sequence: TGTGCCAGCAGCTTGGCCAGCAGAGACTACGAGCAGTACGTC.

This clonotype was seen a handful of times. The V gene is TRBV7-9, the J gene TRBJ2-5, with a weak D call TRBD2 (5 bases). The CDR3 contains 17 residues. The V gene lost 5 bases and the J gene lost 3 bases, with 22 bases spanning the gap. Germline V gene sequence: CDR1 SEHNR, CDR2 FQNEAQ (reference sequence). Here the CDR3 DNA reads TGTGCCAGCAGCCAAGAGCCCCAAGCGGAGATGGAAGAGACCCAGTACTTC. It yields the protein CASSQEPQAEMEETQYF.

This rearrangement joins TRBV5-4 to TRBJ2-2; TRBD2 agrees at 10 bases. This CDR3 has 16 residues. Germline CDR1 is SGHNT and CDR2 is YYREEE (reference sequence). Trimming cost V 3 bases and J 4 bases; bases outside gene matches: 6. For the CDR3, the DNA is TGTGCCAGCAGCTCTAGCGGGAGTCGGCGCACCGGGGAGCTGTTTTTT. It yields the protein CASSSSGSRRTGELFF.

V and J are TRBV15 and TRBJ2-1; 8 nucleotides line up with TRBD1. J lost 14 bases, V lost 0 bases, and 3 bases had no gene match. Germline CDR1 reads LNHNV; CDR2 reads YYDKDF (reference sequence). CDR3 size: 12 residues. CDR3: CATSRDQTGEFF. CDR3 DNA: TGTGCCACCAGCAGAGATCAGACAGGGGAGTTCTTC.

The chain recombines TRBV6-2 or TRBV6-3 with TRBJ1-6; no firm D call. V was trimmed by 0 bases and J by 9 bases, leaving 18 bases between them. The CDR3 runs to 17 residues. Per germline, CDR1 MNHEY and CDR2 SVGEGT. The CDR3 nucleotides read TGTGCCAGCAGTTACTCGAGTCGGGCACGAAATATTTCACCCCTCCACTTT. Its translation is CASSYSSRARNISPLHF.

The chain employs TRBV5-8 and TRBJ2-5; D might be TRBD1 (6 bases). The CDR3 loop spans 15 amino acids. CDR1 and CDR2 from the germline V gene are SGHTS and YDEGEE. Trimming shortened V by 0 bases and J by 5 bases, and 14 bases separated the two germline ends. The DNA of the CDR3 is TGTGCCAGCAGCTTGGGCGACGAGGGGGACGAGACCCAGTACTTC. Protein sequence: CASSLGDEGDETQYF.

The genes are TRBV4-1 and TRBJ1-2; 10 bases map to TRBD1. The CDR3 loop spans 17 amino acids. The trim removed 4 bases at V and 2 bases at J, leaving 10 bases unmatched. Per the germline V gene, CDR1 is MGHRA and CDR2 is YSYEKL. CDR3 residues: CASSPRQGAGRNYGYTF. As DNA, the CDR3 is TGCGCCAGCAGCCCTAGACAGGGGGCTGGGAGGAACTATGGCTACACCTTC.

The chain is built from TRBV20-1 and TRBJ2-3, with 7 bases that match TRBD2. Germline V gene data show CDR1 as DFQATT and CDR2 as SNEGSKA (reference sequence). The CDR3 spans 13 residues. J lost 14 bases, V lost 6 bases, and 17 bases had no gene match. CDR3 amino acids: CSASLFPLAAGYF. The DNA of the CDR3 is TGCAGTGCCAGCCTTTTTCCCCTAGCGGCAGGGTATTTT.